This T cell receptor beta chain was captured in a study of blood T cell repertoires in COVID-19. For the study at large: The United States, Italy and Spain supplied acute and convalescent COVID-19 samples.

Germline V gene data show CDR1 as GTSNPN and CDR2 as SVGIG (reference sequence). V shed 4 bases and J shed 7 bases, with 14 bases lying between them. The CDR3 is 13 residues long. Per the authors' pipeline: Estimates of nucleated cell counts were drawn from the amplification of reference gene primers. Only in-frame clones appear in the TCRdb table, and some are missing; sequencing was by immunoSEQ multiplex PCR. That table supplies the V and J calls and clone size; D and trimming were determined from the DNA. The sample includes about 190,000 clones, around 87% of them seen just once. This sequence originates from a man over 45 with acute or convalescent COVID-19. This sequence joins TRBV30 and TRBJ1-5; D might be TRBD1 (5 bases). Sequenced material: peripheral blood. The CDR3 is CAWTRQGRQPQHF. Here the CDR3 DNA reads TGTGCCTGGACCCGGCAGGGAAGGCAGCCCCAGCATTTT.